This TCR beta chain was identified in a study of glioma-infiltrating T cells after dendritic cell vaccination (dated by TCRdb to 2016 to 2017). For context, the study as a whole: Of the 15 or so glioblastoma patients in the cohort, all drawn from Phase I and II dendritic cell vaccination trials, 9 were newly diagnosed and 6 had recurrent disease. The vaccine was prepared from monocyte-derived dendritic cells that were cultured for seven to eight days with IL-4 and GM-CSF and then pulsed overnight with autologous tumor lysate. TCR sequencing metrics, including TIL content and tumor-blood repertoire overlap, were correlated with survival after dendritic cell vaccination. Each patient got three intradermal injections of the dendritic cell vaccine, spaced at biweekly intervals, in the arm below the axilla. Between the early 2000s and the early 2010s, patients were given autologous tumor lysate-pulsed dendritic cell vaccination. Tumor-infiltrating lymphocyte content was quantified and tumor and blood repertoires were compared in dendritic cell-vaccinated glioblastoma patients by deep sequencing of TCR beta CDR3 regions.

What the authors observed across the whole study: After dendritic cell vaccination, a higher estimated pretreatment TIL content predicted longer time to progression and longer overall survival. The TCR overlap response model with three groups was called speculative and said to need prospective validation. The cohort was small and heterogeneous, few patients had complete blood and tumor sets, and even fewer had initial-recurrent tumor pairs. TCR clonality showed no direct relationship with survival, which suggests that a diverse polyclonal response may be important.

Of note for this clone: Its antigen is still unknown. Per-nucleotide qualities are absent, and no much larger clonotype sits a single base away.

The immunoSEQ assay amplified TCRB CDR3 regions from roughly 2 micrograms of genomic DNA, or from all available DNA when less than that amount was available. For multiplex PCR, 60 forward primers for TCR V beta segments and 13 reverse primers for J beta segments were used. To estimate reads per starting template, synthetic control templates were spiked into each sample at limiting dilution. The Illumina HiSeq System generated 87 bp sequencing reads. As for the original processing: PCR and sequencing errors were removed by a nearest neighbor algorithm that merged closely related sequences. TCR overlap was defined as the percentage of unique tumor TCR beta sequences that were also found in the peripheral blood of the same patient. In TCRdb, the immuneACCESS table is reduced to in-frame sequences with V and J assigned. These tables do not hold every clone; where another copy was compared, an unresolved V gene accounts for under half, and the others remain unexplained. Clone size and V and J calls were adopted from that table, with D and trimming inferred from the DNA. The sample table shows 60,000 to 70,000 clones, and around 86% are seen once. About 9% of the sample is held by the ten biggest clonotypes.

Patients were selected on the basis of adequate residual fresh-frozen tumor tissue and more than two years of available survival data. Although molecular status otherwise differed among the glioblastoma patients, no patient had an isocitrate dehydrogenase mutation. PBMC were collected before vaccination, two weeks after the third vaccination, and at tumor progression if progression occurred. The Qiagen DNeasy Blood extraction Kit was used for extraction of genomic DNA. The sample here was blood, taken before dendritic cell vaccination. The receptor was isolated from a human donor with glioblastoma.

The CDR3 protein sequence reads: CASRGGTGNQPQHF. Here is the DNA: TGTGCCAGCAGGGGAGGGACAGGGAATCAGCCCCAGCATTTT. The receptor chain draws on TRBV28 and TRBJ1-5, and TRBD1 aligns with 9 junction nucleotides. The germline V gene provides CDR1 MDHEN and CDR2 SYDVKM. The CDR3 sequence holds 14 residues, the cysteine and phenylalanine included. Only the CDR3 portion is preserved as DNA: 42 bases, with reading frame beginning at the first base. For this chain, trimming is 6 bases at the V end and 4 bases at the J end, and the number of junction bases without a gene match is 4.